One sample yielded the 25 T cell receptor beta chains listed below, sequenced in a study of OX40 agonist ivuxolimab in advanced cancers. Data came from immunoSEQ multiplex PCR; TCRdb stores just in-frame clones and leaves some out. The profile shows roughly 80,000 clones, more than 75% of them singletons. The specimen comprised CD4+ or CD8+ T cells sorted from blood, sampled in a trial of the OX40 agonist ivuxolimab. Source of these receptors: an adult with an advanced solid tumor such as melanoma, head and neck, liver or kidney cancer.

A single count supports this clone. V is TRBV6-1 and J is TRBJ1-3; D perhaps matches TRBD1 (5 bases). With 1 base removed from V and 2 bases from J, the gap between germline ends came to 9 bases. This CDR3 is built from 15 residues. The V gene's germline CDR1 is MNHNS and CDR2 SASEGT. CDR3 sequence: CASSEGRGPGNTIYF. The CDR3 DNA follows: TGTGCCAGCAGTGAAGGGAGGGGCCCTGGAAACACCATATATTTT.

J is TRBJ2-7 and V is TRBV10-2; D remains ambiguous. This CDR3 is built from 12 residues. Germline V gene data show CDR1 as WSHSY and CDR2 as SAAADI. Trimming took off 2 bases at V and 4 bases at J, with 6 bases between the two ends. CDR3 in DNA: TGCGCCAGCAGTGAGGGGTGGTACGAGCAGTACTTC. Translating it yields CASSEGWYEQYF.

Concerning this clone: The germline gene is not matched at one end of the junction; a read error may be the cause. The V call is TRBV7-2, the J call TRBJ1-6; D is uncertain. The CDR3 covers 13 residues. Germline CDR1 reads SGHTA; CDR2 reads FQGNSA. CDR3 sequence: CASSLAVNSPLHF. The CDR3 bases are TGTGCCAGCAGCCTAGCCGTTAATTCACCCCTCCACTTT.

The chain joins TRBV19 to TRBJ1-6, with D unresolved. V lost 6 bases to trimming and J lost 5 bases, with 8 bases between them. The CDR3 totals 13 residues. CDR1 and CDR2 (germline): LNHDA, SQIVND (reference sequence). CDR3 loop: CASRSGNNSPLHF. CDR3 bases: TGTGCCAGTAGGTCGGGGAATAATTCACCCCTCCACTTT.

This clone was seen just once. The chain recombines TRBV7-9 with TRBJ2-5, with D tentatively TRBD1 or TRBD2 (6 bases each). Germline values: CDR1 SEHNR, CDR2 FQNEAQ (reference sequence). This CDR3 is built from 15 residues. The V and J ends lost 4 bases and 5 bases respectively, with 17 bases between them. This chain's CDR3 is CASSSRGLISETQYF. CDR3 DNA: TGTGCCAGCAGCTCACGGGGGCTGATTAGTGAGACCCAGTACTTC.

The chain has TRBV6-6 and TRBJ2-2, with 10 bases identical to TRBD2. The germline V gene encodes CDR1 MNHNY and CDR2 SVGAGI (reference sequence). This CDR3 spans 15 amino acids. V dropped 3 bases and J dropped 5; count of bases not matched to a gene: 3. The CDR3 DNA is TGTGCCAGCAGTTATAGCGGGGGGTCAACCGGGGAGCTGTTTTTT. Its protein product is CASSYSGGSTGELFF.

This sequence joins TRBV7-2 and TRBJ1-1, with 7 bases fitting TRBD1. The CDR3 has 13 amino acids. Germline V gene data show CDR1 as SGHTA and CDR2 as FQGNSA. With V trimmed by 5 bases and J by 4 bases, 4 bases remained unmatched. As DNA, the CDR3 is TGTGCCAGCAGCCTGACAGGGACCACTGAAGCTTTCTTT. It specifies CASSLTGTTEAFF. Full variable domain (missing parts from reference TRBV7-2 and TRBJ1-1): GAGVSQSPSNKVTEKGKDVELRCDPISGHTALYWYRQSLGQGLEFLIYFQGNSAPDKSGLPSDRFSAERTGGSVSTLTIQRTQQEDSAVYLCASSLTGTTEAFFGQGTRLTVV.

This clone is a singleton in its sample. The chain recombines TRBV29-1 with TRBJ2-7, with 11 bases aligning to TRBD2. Germline CDR1 SQVTM, CDR2 ANQGSEA. The CDR3 spans 14 residues. Trimming at V came to 6 bases and at J to 4 bases, leaving 8 bases not matched to a gene. The CDR3 here is CSVTSGDTLYEQYF. The CDR3 DNA is TGCAGCGTGACTAGCGGGGACACTCTTTACGAGCAGTACTTC.

V is TRBV29-1 and J is TRBJ2-5; D possibly corresponds to TRBD2 (7 bases). From germline, CDR1 is SQVTM and CDR2 ANQGSEA. CDR3 length: 15 amino acids. Trimming removed 7 bases at V and 2 bases at J, with 20 bases between. CDR3 loop: CSALWGGRPQETQYF. The CDR3 nucleotides are TGCAGCGCCCTATGGGGGGGGCGCCCGCAAGAGACCCAGTACTTC.

The chain has TRBV6-6 and TRBJ1-5; TRBD1 matches 8 bases. Germline loops: CDR1 MNHNY, CDR2 SVGAGI (reference sequence). This CDR3 has 13 amino acids. V lost 6 bases to trimming and J lost 4 bases; unmatched junction nucleotides: 2. The CDR3 loop is CASSRTGNQPQHF. The CDR3 region has the DNA TGTGCCAGCAGCCGGACAGGGAATCAGCCCCAGCATTTT.

This chain links TRBV4-2 with TRBJ2-7, with TRBD2 as a possible D gene (6 bases). The CDR3 covers 17 residues. Trimming stripped 1 base from V and 4 bases from J, with 20 bases between. CDR1 is LGHNA, CDR2 YNFKEQ, per germline. The chain's CDR3 is CASSQGPGQPEGYEQYF. The CDR3 nucleotides are TGTGCCAGCAGCCAAGGGCCAGGACAACCGGAGGGGTACGAGCAGTACTTC.

This sequence joins TRBV30 and TRBJ1-4; D possibly corresponds to TRBD1 (5 bases). Trimming cost V 7 bases and J 3 bases, with 12 bases left between them. The CDR3 spans 13 residues. Germline V gene data show CDR1 as GTSNPN and CDR2 as SVGIG (reference sequence). CDR3 protein: CASDSIANEKLFF. In nucleotides, the CDR3 is TGTGCCTCAGACAGTATCGCTAATGAAAAACTGTTTTTT.

This clone was recorded only once. The V and J genes are TRBV2 and TRBJ2-3; the D is unclear. CDR3 length: 15 residues. Trimming shortened V by 6 bases and J by 2 bases, and 15 bases separated the two germline ends. Germline assignment: CDR1 SNHLY and CDR2 FYNNEI. CDR3: CASSTRVFDTDTQYF. The CDR3 bases are TGTGCCAGCAGCACACGGGTATTCGACACAGATACGCAGTATTTT.

This clone was counted a few times. The chain links TRBV2 to TRBJ2-3; D is unresolved. Germline V CDR1 and CDR2: SNHLY, FYNNEI. V was pared by 7 bases and J by 2 bases, with 13 bases between. The CDR3 is 14 amino acids. In DNA, the CDR3 is TGTGCCAGCAAAGAGACTCAACCCACAGATACGCAGTATTTT. Protein: CASKETQPTDTQYF.

This clone has a handful of counts. The chain links TRBV7-8 to TRBJ2-3; 11 bases align to TRBD2. V gave up 0 bases and J gave up 8 bases; unmatched junction bases: 10. The germline CDR1 and CDR2 sequences are SGHVS and FQNEAQ. This CDR3 spans 17 amino acids. The CDR3 reads CASSLATLVAGGSTQYF. Written as DNA, the CDR3 is TGTGCCAGCAGCTTAGCGACCCTAGTAGCGGGAGGGAGTACGCAGTATTTT.

The rearrangement links TRBV10-3 to TRBJ2-4; perhaps TRBD2 as D (5 bases). This CDR3 is 14 amino acids long. V lost 8 bases to trimming and J lost 2 bases, with 13 bases between them. CDR1 ENHRY and CDR2 SYGVKD come from the germline V gene. CDR3 sequence (DNA): TGTGCCATCCGGGATGACTTGTCCAAAAACATTCAGTACTTC. It translates to CAIRDDLSKNIQYF.

This clone was counted once. This chain connects TRBV19 to TRBJ1-5, with TRBD1 as a possible D gene (5 bases). The CDR3 is made up of 15 amino acids. Germline values: CDR1 LNHDA, CDR2 SQIVND (reference sequence). V was shortened by 6 bases and J by 7 bases, with 19 bases between the two germline ends. The chain's CDR3 is CASSPYIQGNQPQHF. The CDR3 nucleotides are TGTGCCAGTAGCCCGTATATCCAGGGTAACCAGCCCCAGCATTTT.

The chain couples TRBV11-2 to TRBJ1-2, with a tentative D call TRBD1 (5 bases). This CDR3 contains 13 residues. From germline, CDR1 is SGHAT and CDR2 FQNNGV. Trimming pared 0 bases from V and 7 bases from J, leaving 9 bases between. CDR3 region: CASSLEGGIGYTF. For the CDR3, the DNA is TGTGCCAGCAGCTTAGAGGGGGGGATTGGCTACACCTTC.

This chain uses TRBV5-4 with TRBJ2-7; D possibly corresponds to TRBD1 (5 bases). V lost 4 bases and J 8 bases, leaving 10 bases between the germline ends. This CDR3 is built from 11 residues. Germline CDR1 SGHNT, CDR2 YYREEE (reference sequence). This CDR3 is CASSMDTKQYF. CDR3 bases: TGTGCCAGCAGCATGGACACAAAGCAGTACTTC.

J is TRBJ1-1 and V is TRBV7-9, with 7 positions matching TRBD1. Germline V gene sequence: CDR1 SEHNR, CDR2 FQNEAQ (reference sequence). CDR3 size: 15 residues. V lost 5 bases and J lost 3; bases outside the gene matches: 9. Written as DNA, the CDR3 is TGTGCCAGCAGCATACGACAGGGCATGGACACTGAAGCTTTCTTT. Protein sequence: CASSIRQGMDTEAFF. The full variable domain, its missing parts supplied by reference TRBV7-9 and TRBJ1-1, is DTGVSQNPRHKITKRGQNVTFRCDPISEHNRLYWYRQTLGQGPEFLTYFQNEAQLEKSRLLSDRFSAERPKGSFSTLEIQRTEQGDSAMYLCASSIRQGMDTEAFFGQGTRLTVV.

The CDR3 spells CASSKGQGVGELFF. CDR3 nucleotide sequence: TGCGCCAGCAGCAAAGGACAGGGAGTCGGGGAGCTGTTTTTT. This chain links TRBV5-1 with TRBJ2-2; 8 bases align to TRBD1. Germline loops: CDR1 SGHRS, CDR2 YFSETQ. The CDR3 totals 14 residues. V lost 4 bases, J lost 7 bases, and 6 bases stayed unmatched.

This rearrangement joins TRBV6-1 to TRBJ2-7; TRBD2 agrees at 11 bases. Germline V gene lookup returns CDR1 MNHNS and CDR2 SASEGT. The CDR3 length is 16 residues. V shed 1 base and J 1 base; nucleotides not matched to a gene: 3. CDR3 nucleotides: TGTGCCAGCAGTGAAGTGGGACTAGCGGTATCCTACGAGCAGTACTTC. It encodes CASSEVGLAVSYEQYF.

The chain uses TRBV18 and TRBJ2-5, with TRBD1 identical over 11 bases. J gave up 4 bases and V 4 bases, and 11 bases lay outside the gene matches. CDR1 and CDR2 (germline): KGHSH, LQKENI. The CDR3 loop spans 17 amino acids. This chain's CDR3 is CASSQSTGTGGLETQYF. CDR3 coding DNA: TGTGCCAGCTCACAGTCTACCGGGACAGGGGGTCTAGAGACCCAGTACTTC.

The V call is TRBV27, the J call TRBJ2-1; TRBD1 agrees at 8 bases. The CDR3 length is 13 residues. The germline gives CDR1 MNHEY, CDR2 SMNVEV (reference sequence). With V trimmed by 2 bases and J by 16 bases, 10 bases remained unmatched. This CDR3 is CASSLGVRQGRFF. The CDR3 bases are TGTGCCAGCAGTTTAGGCGTTCGACAGGGGAGATTCTTC.

The gene calls are TRBV5-1 and TRBJ2-2; D may be TRBD1 or TRBD2 (5 bases each). This CDR3 region has 14 residues. The V end lost 7 bases, the J end lost 3 bases, and 13 bases lay between the germline ends. Per the germline V gene, CDR1 is SGHRS and CDR2 is YFSETQ. This CDR3 is CASRGPSDTGELFF. The CDR3 nucleotides read TGCGCCAGCCGGGGACCGAGTGACACCGGGGAGCTGTTTTTT.